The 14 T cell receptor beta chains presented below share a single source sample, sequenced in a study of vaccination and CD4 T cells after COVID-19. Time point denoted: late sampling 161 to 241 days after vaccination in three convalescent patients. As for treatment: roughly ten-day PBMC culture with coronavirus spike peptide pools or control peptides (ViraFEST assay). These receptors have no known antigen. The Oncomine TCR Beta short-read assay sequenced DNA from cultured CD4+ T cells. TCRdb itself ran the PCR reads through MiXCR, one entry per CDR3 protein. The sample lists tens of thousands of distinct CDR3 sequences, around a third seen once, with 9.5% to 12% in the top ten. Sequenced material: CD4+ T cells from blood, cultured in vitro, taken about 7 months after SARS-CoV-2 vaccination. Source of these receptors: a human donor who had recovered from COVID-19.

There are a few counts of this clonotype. CDR3 bases: TGTGCCAGCAGCTTAGGGGCTTCGGGTCAGCCCCAGCATTTT. Protein: CASSLGASGQPQHF. J is TRBJ1-5 and V is TRBV7-2; D gene ambiguous. V lost 1 base to trimming and J lost 6 bases, with 10 bases between them. The germline gives CDR1 SGHTA, CDR2 FQGNSA. The CDR3 contains 14 residues.

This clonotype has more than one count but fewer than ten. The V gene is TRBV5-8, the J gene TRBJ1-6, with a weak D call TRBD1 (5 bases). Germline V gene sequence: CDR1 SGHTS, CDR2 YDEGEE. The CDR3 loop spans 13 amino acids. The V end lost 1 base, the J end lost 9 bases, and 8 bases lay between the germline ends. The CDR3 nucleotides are TGTGCCAGCAGCTTGCACAGGCGTTCACCCCTCCACTTT. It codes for CASSLHRRSPLHF.

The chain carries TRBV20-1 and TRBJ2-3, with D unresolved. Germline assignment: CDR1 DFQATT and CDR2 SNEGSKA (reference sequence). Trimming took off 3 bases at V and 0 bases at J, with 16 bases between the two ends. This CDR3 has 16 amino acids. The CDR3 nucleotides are TGCAGTGCTAGGGCCTTTCTCGTGGGCAGCACAGATACGCAGTATTTT. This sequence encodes CSARAFLVGSTDTQYF.

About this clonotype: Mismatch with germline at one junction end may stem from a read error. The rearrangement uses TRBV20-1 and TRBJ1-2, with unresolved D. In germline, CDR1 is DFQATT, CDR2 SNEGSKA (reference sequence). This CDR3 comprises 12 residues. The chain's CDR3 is CSAPTPNYDYTF. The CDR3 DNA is TGCAGTGCCCCGACACCCAACTATGACTACACCTTC.

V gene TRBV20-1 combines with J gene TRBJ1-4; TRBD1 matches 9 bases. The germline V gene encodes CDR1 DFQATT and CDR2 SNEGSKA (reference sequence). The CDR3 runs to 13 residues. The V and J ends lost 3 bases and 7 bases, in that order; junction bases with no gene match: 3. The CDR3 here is CSARTGGSEKLFF. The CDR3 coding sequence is TGCAGTGCTAGGACAGGGGGGAGTGAAAAACTGTTTTTT.

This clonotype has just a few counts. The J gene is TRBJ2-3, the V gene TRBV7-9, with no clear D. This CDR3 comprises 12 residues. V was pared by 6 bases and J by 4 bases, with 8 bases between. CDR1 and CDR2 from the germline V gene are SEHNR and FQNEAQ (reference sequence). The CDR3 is CASSFTADTQYF. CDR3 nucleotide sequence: TGTGCCAGCAGTTTTACCGCAGATACGCAGTATTTT.

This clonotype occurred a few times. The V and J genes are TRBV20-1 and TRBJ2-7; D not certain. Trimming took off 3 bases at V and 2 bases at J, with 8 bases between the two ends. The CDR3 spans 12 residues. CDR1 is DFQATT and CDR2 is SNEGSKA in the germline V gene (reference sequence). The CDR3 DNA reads TGCAGTGCTAGCTCTAACACCTACGAGCAGTACTTC. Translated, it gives CSASSNTYEQYF.

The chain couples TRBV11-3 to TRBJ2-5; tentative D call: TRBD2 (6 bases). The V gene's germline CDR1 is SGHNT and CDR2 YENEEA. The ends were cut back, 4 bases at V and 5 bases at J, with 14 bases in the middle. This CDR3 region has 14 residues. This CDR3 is CASSSNGDWETQYF. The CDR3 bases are TGTGCCAGCAGCTCTAATGGGGACTGGGAGACCCAGTACTTC.

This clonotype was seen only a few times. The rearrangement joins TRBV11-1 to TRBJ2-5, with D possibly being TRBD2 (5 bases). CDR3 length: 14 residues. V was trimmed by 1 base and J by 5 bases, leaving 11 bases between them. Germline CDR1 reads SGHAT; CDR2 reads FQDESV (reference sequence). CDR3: CASSLGTLGETQYF. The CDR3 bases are TGTGCCAGCAGCTTAGGGACTCTGGGCGAGACCCAGTACTTC.

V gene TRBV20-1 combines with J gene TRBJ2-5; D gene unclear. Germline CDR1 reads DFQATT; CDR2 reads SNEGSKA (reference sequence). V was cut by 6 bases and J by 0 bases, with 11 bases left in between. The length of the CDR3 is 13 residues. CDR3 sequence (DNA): TGCAGTGCCGGGCACTGGGACCAAGAGACCCAGTACTTC. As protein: CSAGHWDQETQYF.

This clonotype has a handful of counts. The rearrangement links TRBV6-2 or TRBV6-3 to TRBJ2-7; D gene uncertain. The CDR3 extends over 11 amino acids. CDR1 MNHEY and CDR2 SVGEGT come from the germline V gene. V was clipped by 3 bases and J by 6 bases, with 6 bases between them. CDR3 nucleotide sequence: TGTGCCAGCAGTTATGCAAGCGAGCAGTACTTC. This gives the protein CASSYASEQYF.

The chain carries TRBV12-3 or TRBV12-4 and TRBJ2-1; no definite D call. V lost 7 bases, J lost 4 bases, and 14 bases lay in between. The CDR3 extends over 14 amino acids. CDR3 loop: CASTWANAYNEQFF. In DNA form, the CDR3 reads TGTGCCAGCACGTGGGCGAACGCTTACAATGAGCAGTTCTTC.

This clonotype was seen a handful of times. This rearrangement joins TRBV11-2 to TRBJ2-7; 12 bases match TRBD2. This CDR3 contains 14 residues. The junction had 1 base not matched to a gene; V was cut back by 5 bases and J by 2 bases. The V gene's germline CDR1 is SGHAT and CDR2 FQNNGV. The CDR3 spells CASSRLAGAYEQYF. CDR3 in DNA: TGTGCCAGCAGCAGACTAGCGGGGGCCTACGAGCAGTACTTC.

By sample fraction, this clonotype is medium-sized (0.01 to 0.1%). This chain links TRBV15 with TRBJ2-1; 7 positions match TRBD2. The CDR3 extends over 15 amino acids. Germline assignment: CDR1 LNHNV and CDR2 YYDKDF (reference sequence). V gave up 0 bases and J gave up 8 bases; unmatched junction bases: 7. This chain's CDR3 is CATSRDMTSLDEQFF. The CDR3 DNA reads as TGTGCCACCAGCAGAGATATGACTAGCTTGGATGAGCAGTTCTTC.